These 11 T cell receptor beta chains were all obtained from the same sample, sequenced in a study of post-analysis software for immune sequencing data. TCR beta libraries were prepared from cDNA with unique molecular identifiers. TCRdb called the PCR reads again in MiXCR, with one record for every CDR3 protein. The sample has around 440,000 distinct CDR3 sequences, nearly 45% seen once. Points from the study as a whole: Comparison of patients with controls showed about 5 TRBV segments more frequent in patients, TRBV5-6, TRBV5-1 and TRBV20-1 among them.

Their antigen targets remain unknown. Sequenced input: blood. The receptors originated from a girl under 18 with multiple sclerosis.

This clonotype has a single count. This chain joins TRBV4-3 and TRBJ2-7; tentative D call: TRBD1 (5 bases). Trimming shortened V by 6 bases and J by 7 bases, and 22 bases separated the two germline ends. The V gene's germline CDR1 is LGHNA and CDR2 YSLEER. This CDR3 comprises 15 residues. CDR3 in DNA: TGCGCCAGCAGAAATGGGCGATGGGGCGTGGGGGAGCAGTACTTC. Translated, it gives CASRNGRWGVGEQYF.

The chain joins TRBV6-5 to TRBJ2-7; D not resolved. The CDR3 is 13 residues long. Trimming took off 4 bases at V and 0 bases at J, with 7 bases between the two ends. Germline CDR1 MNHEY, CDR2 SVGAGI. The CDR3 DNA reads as TGTGCCAGCAGTTTGGTCTTCTCCTACGAGCAGTACTTC. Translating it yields CASSLVFSYEQYF.

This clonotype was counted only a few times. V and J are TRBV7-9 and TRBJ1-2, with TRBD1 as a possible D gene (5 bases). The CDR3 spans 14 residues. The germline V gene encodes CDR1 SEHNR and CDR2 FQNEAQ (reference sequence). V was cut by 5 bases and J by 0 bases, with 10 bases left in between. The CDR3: CASSEGTANYGYTF. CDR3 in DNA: TGTGCCAGCAGCGAAGGGACGGCTAACTATGGCTACACCTTC. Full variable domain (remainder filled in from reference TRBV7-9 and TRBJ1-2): DTGVSQNPRHKITKRGQNVTFRCDPISEHNRLYWYRQTLGQGPEFLTYFQNEAQLEKSRLLSDRFSAERPKGSFSTLEIQRTEQGDSAMYLCASSEGTANYGYTFGSGTRLTVV.

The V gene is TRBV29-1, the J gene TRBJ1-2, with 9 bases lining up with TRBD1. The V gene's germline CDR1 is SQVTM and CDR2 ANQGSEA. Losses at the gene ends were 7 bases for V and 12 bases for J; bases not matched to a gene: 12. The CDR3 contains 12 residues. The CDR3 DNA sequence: TGCAGCGACATGACAGGGGGTGTCAGTCACACCTTC. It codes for CSDMTGGVSHTF.

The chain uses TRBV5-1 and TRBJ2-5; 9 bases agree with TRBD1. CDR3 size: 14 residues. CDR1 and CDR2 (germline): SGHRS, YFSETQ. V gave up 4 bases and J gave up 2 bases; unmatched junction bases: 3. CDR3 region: CASSRGQGQETQYF. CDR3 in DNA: TGCGCCAGCAGCCGGGGACAGGGTCAAGAGACCCAGTACTTC.

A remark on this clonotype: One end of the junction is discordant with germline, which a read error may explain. CDR3 in amino acids: CASVSGGSYNGQFF. The CDR3 DNA follows: TGTGCTAGTGTCTCGGGGGGCTCCTACAATGGGCAGTTCTTC. The genes are TRBV12-5 and TRBJ2-1; D might be TRBD2 (7 bases). CDR3 length: 14 amino acids. Germline CDR1 is LGHNT and CDR2 is FRNRAP. Supplemented by reference TRBV12-5 and TRBJ2-1, the full variable domain reads DARVTQTPRHKVTEMGQEVTMRCQPILGHNTVFWYRQTMMQGLELLAYFRNRAPLDDSGMPKDRFSAEMPDATLATLKIQPSEPRDSAVYFCASVSGGSYNGQFFGPGTRLTVL.

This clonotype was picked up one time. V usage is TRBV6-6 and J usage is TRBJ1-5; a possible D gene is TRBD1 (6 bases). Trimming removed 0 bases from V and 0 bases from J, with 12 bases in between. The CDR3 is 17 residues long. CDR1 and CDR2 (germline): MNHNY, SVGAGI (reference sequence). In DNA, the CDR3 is TGTGCCAGCAGTTACTCTACAGGGTTCTATAGCAATCAGCCCCAGCATTTT. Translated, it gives CASSYSTGFYSNQPQHF.

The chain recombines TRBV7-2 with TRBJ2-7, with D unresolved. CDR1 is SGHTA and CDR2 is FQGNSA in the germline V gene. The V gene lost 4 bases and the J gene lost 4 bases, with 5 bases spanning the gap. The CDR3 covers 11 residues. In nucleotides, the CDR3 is TGTGCCAGCAGCTCCATTTACGAGCAGTACTTC. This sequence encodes CASSSIYEQYF.

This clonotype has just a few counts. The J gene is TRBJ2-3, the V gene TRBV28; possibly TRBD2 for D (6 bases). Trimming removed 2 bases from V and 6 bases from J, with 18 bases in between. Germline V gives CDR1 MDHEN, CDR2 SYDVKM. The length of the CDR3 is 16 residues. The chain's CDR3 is CASSLPREREGDTQYF. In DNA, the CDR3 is TGTGCCAGCAGTTTACCGCGGGAAAGGGAAGGGGATACGCAGTATTTT.

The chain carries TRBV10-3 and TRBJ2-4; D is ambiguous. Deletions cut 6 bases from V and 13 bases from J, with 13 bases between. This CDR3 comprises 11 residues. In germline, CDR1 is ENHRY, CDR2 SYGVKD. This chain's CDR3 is CAIRNIGEQYF. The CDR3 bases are TGTGCCATCAGAAATATAGGTGAGCAGTACTTC.

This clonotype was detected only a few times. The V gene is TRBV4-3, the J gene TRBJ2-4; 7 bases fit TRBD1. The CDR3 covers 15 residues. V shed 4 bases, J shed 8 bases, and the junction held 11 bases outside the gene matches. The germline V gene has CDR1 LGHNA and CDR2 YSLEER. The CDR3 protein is CASSLQATDRDIQYF. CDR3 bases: TGCGCCAGCAGCCTCCAGGCGACCGACAGGGACATTCAGTACTTC.